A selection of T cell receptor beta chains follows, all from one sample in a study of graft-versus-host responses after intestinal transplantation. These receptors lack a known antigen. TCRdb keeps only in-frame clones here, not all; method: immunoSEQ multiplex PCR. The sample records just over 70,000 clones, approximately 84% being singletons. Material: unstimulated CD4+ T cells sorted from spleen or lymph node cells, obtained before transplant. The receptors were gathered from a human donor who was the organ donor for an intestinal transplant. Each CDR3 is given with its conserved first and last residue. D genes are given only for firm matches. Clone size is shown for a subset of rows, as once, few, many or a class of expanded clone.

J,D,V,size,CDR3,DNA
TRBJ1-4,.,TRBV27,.,CASSPIPGSLTNEKLFF,TGTGCCAGCAGTCCCATCCCAGGGTCCTTAACTAATGAAAAACTGTTTTTT
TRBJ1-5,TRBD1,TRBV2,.,CASRGGTGGQPQHF,TGTGCCAGCAGAGGGGGAACAGGGGGCCAGCCCCAGCATTTT
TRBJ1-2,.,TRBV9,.,CASSVAVRDFNYGYTF,TGTGCCAGCAGCGTAGCAGTCAGGGACTTTAACTATGGCTACACCTTC
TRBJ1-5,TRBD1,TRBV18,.,CASSPEGTGVGNQPQHF,TGTGCCAGCTCACCAGAAGGGACAGGGGTAGGAAATCAGCCCCAGCATTTT
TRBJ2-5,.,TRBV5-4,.,CASSPKSDYQETQYF,TGTGCCAGCAGCCCAAAGTCTGACTACCAAGAGACCCAGTACTTC
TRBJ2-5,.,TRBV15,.,CATSRDRSETQYF,TGTGCCACCAGCAGAGATCGGTCCGAGACCCAGTACTTC
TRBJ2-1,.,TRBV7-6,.,CASSLARWGLNEQFF,TGTGCCAGCAGCTTAGCTCGGTGGGGACTGAACGAGCAGTTCTTC
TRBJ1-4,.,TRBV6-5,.,CASSFEGQINEKLFF,TGTGCCAGCAGCTTTGAGGGACAAATTAATGAAAAACTGTTTTTT
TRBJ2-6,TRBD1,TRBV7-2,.,CASSPLGTGSGGANVLTF,TGTGCCAGCAGCCCACTAGGGACAGGGAGCGGTGGGGCCAACGTCCTGACTTTC
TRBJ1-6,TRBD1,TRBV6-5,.,CASSYDRASPLHF,TGTGCCAGCAGTTACGACAGGGCTTCACCCCTCCACTTT
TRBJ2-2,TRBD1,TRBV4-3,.,CASSRGDRGTGELFF,TGCGCCAGCAGCCGGGGGGACAGGGGGACCGGGGAGCTGTTTTTT
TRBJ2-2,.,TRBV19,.,CASIPGQNTGELFF,TGTGCCAGTATCCCGGGACAGAACACCGGGGAGCTGTTTTTT
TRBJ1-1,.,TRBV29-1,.,CSVEVGGNTEAFF,TGCAGCGTTGAAGTGGGGGGGAACACTGAAGCTTTCTTT
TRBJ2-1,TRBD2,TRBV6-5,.,CASRNSGGVFEQFF,TGTGCCAGCAGAAACAGCGGGGGGGTGTTTGAGCAGTTCTTC
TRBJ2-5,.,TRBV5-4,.,CASGQTGVRETQYF,TGTGCCAGCGGACAAACCGGAGTCCGGGAGACCCAGTACTTC
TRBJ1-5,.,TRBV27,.,CASRGLGNQPQHF,TGTGCCAGCAGGGGGCTTGGCAATCAGCCCCAGCATTTT
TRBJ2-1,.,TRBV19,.,CASSILGVNEQFF,TGTGCCAGTAGTATATTAGGGGTCAATGAGCAGTTCTTC
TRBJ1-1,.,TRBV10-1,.,CASSESPGVAEAFF,TGCGCCAGCAGTGAGTCCCCAGGGGTGGCTGAAGCTTTCTTT
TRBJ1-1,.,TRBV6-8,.,CASSYRPPNRSNTEAFF,TGTGCCAGCAGTTACAGGCCCCCGAACAGGTCGAACACTGAAGCTTTCTTT
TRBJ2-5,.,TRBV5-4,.,CASSFGGAQPQETQYF,TGTGCCAGCAGCTTCGGCGGGGCACAACCTCAAGAGACCCAGTACTTC
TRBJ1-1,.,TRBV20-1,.,CSASWGGEAFF,TGCAGTGCTAGTTGGGGGGGTGAAGCTTTCTTT
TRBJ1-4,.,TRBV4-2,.,CASSQELTGRGREKLFF,TGTGCCAGCAGCCAAGAACTGACGGGCAGGGGACGCGAAAAACTGTTTTTT
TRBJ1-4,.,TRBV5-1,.,CASSFGINEKLFF,TGCGCCAGCAGCTTCGGGATAAATGAAAAACTGTTTTTT
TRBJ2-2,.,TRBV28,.,CASSLRGRDGELFF,TGTGCCAGCAGTTTAAGGGGGCGGGACGGGGAGCTGTTTTTT
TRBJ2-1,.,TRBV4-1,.,CASSPQGPGFFDEQFF,TGCGCCAGCAGCCCACAGGGCCCGGGGTTTTTTGATGAGCAGTTCTTC
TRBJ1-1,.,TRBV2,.,CASSERNTEAFF,TGTGCCAGCAGTGAGAGGAACACTGAAGCTTTCTTT
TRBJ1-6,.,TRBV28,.,CASSLYSNSPLHF,TGTGCCAGCAGTTTGTACAGCAATTCACCCCTCCACTTT
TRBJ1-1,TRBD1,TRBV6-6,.,CASSTQTGRGTEAFF,TGTGCCAGCAGCACACAGACAGGGCGAGGCACTGAAGCTTTCTTT
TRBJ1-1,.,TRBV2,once,CASSLTLTTEAFF,TGTGCCAGCAGTCTAACACTAACAACTGAAGCTTTCTTT
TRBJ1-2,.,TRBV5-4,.,CASSTGQRNYGYTF,TGTGCCAGCAGCACCGGACAACGTAACTATGGCTACACCTTC
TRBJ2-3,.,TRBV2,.,CASSVTGWTDTQYF,TGTGCCAGCAGTGTAACAGGGTGGACAGATACGCAGTATTTT
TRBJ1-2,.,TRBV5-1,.,CASSSSGSGSYGYTF,TGCGCCAGCAGCTCGTCAGGGTCCGGGAGCTATGGCTACACCTTC
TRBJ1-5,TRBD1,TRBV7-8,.,CASSPRGQGSNQPQHF,TGTGCCAGCAGCCCGAGAGGACAGGGGAGCAATCAGCCCCAGCATTTT
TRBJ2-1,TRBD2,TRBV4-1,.,CASAERGGGRGNEQFF,TGCGCCAGCGCCGAGCGCGGCGGGGGACGGGGAAATGAGCAGTTCTTC
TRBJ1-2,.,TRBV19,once,CASSIEEGNYGYTF,TGTGCCAGTAGTATAGAGGAGGGGAACTATGGCTACACCTTC
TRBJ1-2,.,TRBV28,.,CASSFLGRSGYTF,TGTGCCAGCAGTTTTCTCGGGAGAAGCGGCTACACCTTC
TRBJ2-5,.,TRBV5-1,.,CASSLGGAPEGTQYF,TGCGCCAGCAGCTTAGGGGGGGCGCCGGAGGGGACCCAGTACTTC
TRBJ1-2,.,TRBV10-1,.,CASSEDIGPYGYTF,TGCGCCAGCAGTGAGGACATAGGCCCGTATGGCTACACCTTC
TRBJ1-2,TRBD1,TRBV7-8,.,CASSLSPGGNYGYTF,TGTGCCAGCAGCTTATCACCAGGGGGAAACTATGGCTACACCTTC
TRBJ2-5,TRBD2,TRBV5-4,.,CASSPPTVSGGQETQYF,TGTGCCAGCAGCCCCCCTACCGTTAGCGGGGGACAAGAGACCCAGTACTTC
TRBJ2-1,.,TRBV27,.,CASRVAEPYNEQFF,TGTGCCAGCAGGGTGGCTGAACCTTACAATGAGCAGTTCTTC
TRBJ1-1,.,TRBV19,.,CASTREFGTEAFF,TGTGCCAGTACGAGGGAATTTGGCACTGAAGCTTTCTTT
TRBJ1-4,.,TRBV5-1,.,CASSLGKGATNEKLFF,TGCGCCAGCAGCTTGGGGAAAGGGGCAACTAATGAAAAACTGTTTTTT
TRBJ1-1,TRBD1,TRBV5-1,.,CASSSLRDRTLPNTEAFF,TGCGCCAGCAGCTCCCTCCGGGACAGAACGTTGCCCAACACTGAAGCTTTCTTT
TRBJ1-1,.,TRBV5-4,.,CVTTVQGLRTEAFF,TGTGTCACGACCGTGCAGGGGCTTAGGACTGAAGCTTTCTTT
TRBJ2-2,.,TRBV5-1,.,CASRGSGELFF,TGCGCCAGCAGGGGCTCCGGGGAGCTGTTTTTT
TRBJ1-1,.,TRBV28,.,CASRSVVRTEAFF,TGTGCCAGCAGGTCCGTGGTACGGACTGAAGCTTTCTTT
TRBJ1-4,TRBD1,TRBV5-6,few,CASSLGQGSEKLFF,TGTGCCAGCAGCTTGGGACAGGGTAGTGAAAAACTGTTTTTT
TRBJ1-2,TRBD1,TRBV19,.,CASSIPNRGTNYGYTF,TGTGCCAGTAGTATTCCTAACAGGGGCACTAACTATGGCTACACCTTC
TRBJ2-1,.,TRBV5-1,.,CASSLLSLHNEQFF,TGCGCCAGCAGCTTGCTGAGTCTCCACAATGAGCAGTTCTTC
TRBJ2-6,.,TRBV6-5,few,CASSSSRGANVLTF,TGTGCCAGCAGTTCGTCGCGTGGGGCCAACGTCCTGACTTTC
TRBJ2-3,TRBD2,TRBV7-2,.,CASSLGGGNTDTQYF,TGTGCCAGCAGCTTAGGCGGGGGAAACACAGATACGCAGTATTTT
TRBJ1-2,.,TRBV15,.,CATSREGGGYTF,TGTGCCACCAGCAGAGAGGGAGGTGGCTACACCTTC
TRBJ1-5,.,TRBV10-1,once,CASRYKGFLCHQPQHF,TGCGCCAGCAGATACAAGGGGTTTTTATGTCATCAGCCCCAGCATTTT
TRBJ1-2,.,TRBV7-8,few,CASSLSGDVGYTF,TGTGCCAGCAGCTTGTCGGGGGACGTTGGCTACACCTTC
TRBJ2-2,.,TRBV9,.,CASSVGITGELFF,TGTGCCAGCAGCGTAGGTATCACCGGGGAGCTGTTTTTT
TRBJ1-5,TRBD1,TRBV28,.,CASSLGLPSKTGFRQPQHF,TGTGCCAGCAGTTTAGGACTCCCGAGCAAGACAGGGTTTAGACAGCCCCAGCATTTT
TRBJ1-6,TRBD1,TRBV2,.,CASSVDRGGKNSPLHF,TGTGCCAGCAGTGTAGACCGAGGGGGCAAGAATTCACCCCTCCACTTT
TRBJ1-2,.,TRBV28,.,CASTDGTDYGYTF,TGTGCCAGCACCGACGGGACTGACTATGGCTACACCTTC
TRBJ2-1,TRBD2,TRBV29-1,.,CSVEKLAGGAEFF,TGCAGCGTTGAGAAGCTAGCGGGGGGGGCAGAGTTCTTC